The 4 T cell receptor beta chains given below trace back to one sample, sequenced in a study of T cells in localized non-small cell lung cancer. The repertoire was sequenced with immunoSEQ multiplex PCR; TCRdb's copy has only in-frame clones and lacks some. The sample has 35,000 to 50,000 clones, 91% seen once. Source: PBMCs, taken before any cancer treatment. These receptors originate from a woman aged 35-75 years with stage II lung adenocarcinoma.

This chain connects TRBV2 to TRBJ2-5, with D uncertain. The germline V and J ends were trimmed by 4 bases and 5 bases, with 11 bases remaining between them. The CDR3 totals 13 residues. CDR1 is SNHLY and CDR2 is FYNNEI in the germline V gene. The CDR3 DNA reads TGTGCCAGCAGTGTGGTGTCATCGGAGACCCAGTACTTC. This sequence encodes CASSVVSSETQYF.

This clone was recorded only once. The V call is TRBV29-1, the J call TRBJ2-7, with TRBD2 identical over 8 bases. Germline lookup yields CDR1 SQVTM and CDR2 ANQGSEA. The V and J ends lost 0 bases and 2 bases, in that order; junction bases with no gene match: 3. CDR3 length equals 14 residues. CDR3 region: CSVEESSGTYEQYF. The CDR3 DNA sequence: TGCAGCGTTGAAGAGAGTAGCGGGACCTACGAGCAGTACTTC.

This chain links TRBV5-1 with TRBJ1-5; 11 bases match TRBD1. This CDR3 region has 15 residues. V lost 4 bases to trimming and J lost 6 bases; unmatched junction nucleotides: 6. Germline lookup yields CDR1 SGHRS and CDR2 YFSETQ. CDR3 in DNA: TGCGCCAGCAGCCCCGGACAGGGGGCGATTCAGCCCCAGCATTTT. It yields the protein CASSPGQGAIQPQHF.

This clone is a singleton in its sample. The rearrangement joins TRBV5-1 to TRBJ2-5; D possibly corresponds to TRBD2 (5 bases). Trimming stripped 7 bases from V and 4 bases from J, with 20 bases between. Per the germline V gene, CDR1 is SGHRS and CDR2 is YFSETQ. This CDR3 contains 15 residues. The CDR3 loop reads CASAPSFRAGETQYF. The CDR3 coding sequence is TGCGCCAGCGCGCCATCTTTTAGGGCGGGAGAGACCCAGTACTTC.